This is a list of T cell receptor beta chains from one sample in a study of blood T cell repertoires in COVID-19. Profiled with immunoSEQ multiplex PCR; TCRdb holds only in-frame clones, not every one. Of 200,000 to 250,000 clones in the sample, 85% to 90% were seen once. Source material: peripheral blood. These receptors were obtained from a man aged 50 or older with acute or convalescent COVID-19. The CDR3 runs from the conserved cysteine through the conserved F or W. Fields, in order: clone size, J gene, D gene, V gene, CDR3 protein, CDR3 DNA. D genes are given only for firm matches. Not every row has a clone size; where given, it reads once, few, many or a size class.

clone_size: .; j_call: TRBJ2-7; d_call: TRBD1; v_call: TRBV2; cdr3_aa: CASLGQDYSYEQYF; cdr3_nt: TGTGCCAGCCTGGGACAGGACTACTCCTACGAGCAGTACTTC
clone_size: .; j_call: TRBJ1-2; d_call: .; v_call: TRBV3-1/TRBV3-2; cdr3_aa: CASSSAGTEYTF; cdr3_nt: TGTGCCAGCAGCTCGGCGGGGACGGAGTACACCTTC
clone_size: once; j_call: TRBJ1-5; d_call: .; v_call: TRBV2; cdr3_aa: CASRRTGDQPQHF; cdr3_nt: TGTGCCAGCAGACGGACTGGTGATCAGCCCCAGCATTTT
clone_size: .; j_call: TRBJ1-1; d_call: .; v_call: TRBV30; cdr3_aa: CAWSTHYANTEAFF; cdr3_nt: TGTGCCTGGTCTACACACTACGCGAACACTGAAGCTTTCTTT
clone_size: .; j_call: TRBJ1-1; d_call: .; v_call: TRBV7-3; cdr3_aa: CASSSQGNTEAFF; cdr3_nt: TGTGCCAGCAGCTCACAGGGGAACACTGAAGCTTTCTTT
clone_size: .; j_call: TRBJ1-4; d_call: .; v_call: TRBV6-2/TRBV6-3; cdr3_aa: CASSSQGSATNEKLFF; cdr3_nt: TGTGCCAGCAGTTCGCAGGGGTCCGCAACTAATGAAAAACTGTTTTTT
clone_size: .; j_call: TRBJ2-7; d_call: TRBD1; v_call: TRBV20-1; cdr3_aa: CSASLTGERYEQYF; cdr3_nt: TGCAGTGCTAGTTTGACAGGGGAGCGCTACGAGCAGTACTTC
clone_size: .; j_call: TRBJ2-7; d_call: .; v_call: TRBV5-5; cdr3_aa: CASSSRQSSYEQYF; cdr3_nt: TGTGCCAGCAGCTCCCGACAGTCATCCTACGAGCAGTACTTC
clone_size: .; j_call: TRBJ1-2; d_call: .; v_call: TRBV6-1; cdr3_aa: CASSEQQSYGYTF; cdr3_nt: TGTGCCAGCAGTGAACAACAGTCCTATGGCTACACCTTC
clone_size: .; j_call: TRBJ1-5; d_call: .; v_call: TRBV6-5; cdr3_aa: CASSYAASNQPQHF; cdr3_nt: TGTGCCAGCAGTTACGCGGCGAGCAATCAGCCCCAGCATTTT
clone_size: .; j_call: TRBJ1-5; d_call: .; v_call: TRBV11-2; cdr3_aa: CASSLAPQHLYSNQPQHF; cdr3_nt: TGTGCCAGCAGCTTAGCTCCCCAACACCTTTATAGCAATCAGCCCCAGCATTTT
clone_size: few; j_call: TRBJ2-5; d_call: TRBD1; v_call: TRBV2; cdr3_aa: CASLRGQGGFQETQYF; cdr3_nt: TGTGCCAGCCTGAGGGGGCAGGGCGGTTTTCAAGAGACCCAGTACTTC
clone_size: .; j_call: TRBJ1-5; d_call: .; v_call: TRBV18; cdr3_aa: CATSGAGNQPQHF; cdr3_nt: TGTGCCACCTCGGGGGCAGGCAATCAGCCCCAGCATTTT
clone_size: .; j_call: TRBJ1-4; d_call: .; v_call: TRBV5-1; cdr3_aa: CASSLQGPNEKLFF; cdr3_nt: TGCGCCAGCAGCCTTCAGGGGCCTAATGAAAAACTGTTTTTT
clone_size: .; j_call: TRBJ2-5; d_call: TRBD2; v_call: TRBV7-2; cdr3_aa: CASNLGNLAGGSRQETQYF; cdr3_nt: TGTGCCAGCAATTTAGGGAATCTAGCGGGGGGGTCCAGACAAGAGACCCAGTACTTC
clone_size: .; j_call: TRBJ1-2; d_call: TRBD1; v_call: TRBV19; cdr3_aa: CASSNGQGSNGYTF; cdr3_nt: TGTGCCAGTAGTAACGGACAGGGGAGTAATGGCTACACCTTC
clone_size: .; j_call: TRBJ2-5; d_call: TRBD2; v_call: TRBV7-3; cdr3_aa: CASSARGAQETQYF; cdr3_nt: TGTGCCAGCAGCGCGCGGGGGGCGCAAGAGACCCAGTACTTC
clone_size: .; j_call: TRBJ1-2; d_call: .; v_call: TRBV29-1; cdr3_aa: CSVNQAGTYEPYGYTF; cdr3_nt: TGCAGCGTCAACCAAGCAGGGACATACGAGCCTTATGGCTACACCTTC
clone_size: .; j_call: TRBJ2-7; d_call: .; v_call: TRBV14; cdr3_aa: CASSRAGRGGEQYF; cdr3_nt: TGTGCCAGCAGCCGCGCCGGCCGAGGGGGCGAGCAGTACTTC
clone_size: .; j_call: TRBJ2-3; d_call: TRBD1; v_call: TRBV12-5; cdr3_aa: CATTSGQGTDTQYF; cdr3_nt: TGTGCTACAACCTCGGGACAGGGAACAGATACGCAGTATTTT
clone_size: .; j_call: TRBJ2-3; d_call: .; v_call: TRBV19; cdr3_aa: CASSIPGVKDTQYF; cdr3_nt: TGTGCCAGTAGTATTCCGGGGGTTAAAGATACGCAGTATTTT
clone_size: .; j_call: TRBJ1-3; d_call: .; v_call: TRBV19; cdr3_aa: CATARQGSGNTIYF; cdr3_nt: TGTGCCACCGCCCGACAAGGCTCTGGAAACACCATATATTTT
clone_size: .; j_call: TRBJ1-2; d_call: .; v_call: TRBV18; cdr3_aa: CASSPLGEGGYGYTF; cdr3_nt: TGTGCCAGCTCACCACTAGGGGAGGGAGGCTATGGCTACACCTTC
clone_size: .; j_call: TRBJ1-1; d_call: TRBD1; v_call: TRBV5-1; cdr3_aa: CASSLGGRTEAFF; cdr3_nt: TGCGCCAGCAGCTTAGGGGGCAGGACTGAAGCTTTCTTT
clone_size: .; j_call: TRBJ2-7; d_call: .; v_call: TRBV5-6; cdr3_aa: CASSLARGLSNSVYEQYF; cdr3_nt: TGTGCCAGCAGCTTGGCCAGGGGTCTTTCAAACAGTGTCTACGAGCAGTACTTC
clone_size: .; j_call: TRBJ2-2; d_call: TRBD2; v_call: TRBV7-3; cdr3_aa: CASSRTSGTGELFF; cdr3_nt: TGTGCCAGCAGCAGGACTAGCGGAACCGGGGAGCTGTTTTTT
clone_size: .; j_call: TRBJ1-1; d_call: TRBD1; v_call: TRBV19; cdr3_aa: CASLKDSNRGQGATEAFF; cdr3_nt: TGTGCCAGCCTTAAGGACAGTAATCGGGGACAGGGGGCGACTGAAGCTTTCTTT
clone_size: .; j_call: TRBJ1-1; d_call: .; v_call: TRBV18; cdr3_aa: CASSPFQGITEAFF; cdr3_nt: TGTGCCAGCTCACCATTCCAGGGGATCACTGAAGCTTTCTTT
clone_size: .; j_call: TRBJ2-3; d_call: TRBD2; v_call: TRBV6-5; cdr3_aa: CASSLSGPGDTQYF; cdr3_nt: TGTGCCAGCAGCCTTAGCGGGCCGGGGGATACGCAGTATTTT
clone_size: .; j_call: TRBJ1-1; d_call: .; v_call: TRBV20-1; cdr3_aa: CSASREVNTEAFF; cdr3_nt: TGCAGTGCTAGTAGGGAGGTGAACACTGAAGCTTTCTTT
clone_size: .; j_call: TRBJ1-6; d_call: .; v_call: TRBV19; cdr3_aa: CASSSTQTGANSPLHF; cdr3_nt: TGTGCCAGTAGTTCCACGCAGACAGGAGCTAATTCACCCCTCCACTTT
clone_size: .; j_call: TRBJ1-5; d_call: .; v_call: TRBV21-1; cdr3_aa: CASSKDGQGARQPQHF; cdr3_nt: TGTGCCAGCAGCAAAGACGGACAGGGGGCGAGGCAGCCCCAGCATTTT
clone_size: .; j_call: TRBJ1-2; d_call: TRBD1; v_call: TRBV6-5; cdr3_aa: CASMTGGKAMLGYTF; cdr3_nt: TGTGCCAGCATGACAGGGGGGAAGGCCATGCTTGGCTACACCTTC
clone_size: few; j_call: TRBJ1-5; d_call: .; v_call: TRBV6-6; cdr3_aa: CASSQFNQPQHF; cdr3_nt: TGTGCCAGCTCTCAGTTTAATCAGCCCCAGCATTTT
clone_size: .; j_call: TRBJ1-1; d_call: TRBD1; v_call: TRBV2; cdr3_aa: CASTLDRGPEAFF; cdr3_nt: TGTGCCAGCACCCTGGACAGGGGACCTGAAGCTTTCTTT
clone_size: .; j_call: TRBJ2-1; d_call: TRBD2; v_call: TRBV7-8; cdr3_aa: CASSRRTSGGTGEQFF; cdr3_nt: TGTGCCAGCAGCCGACGGACTAGCGGGGGGACAGGCGAGCAGTTCTTC
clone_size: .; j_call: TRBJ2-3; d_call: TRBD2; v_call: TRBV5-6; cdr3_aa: CASSLWIAGGTTDTQYF; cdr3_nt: TGTGCCAGCAGCTTATGGATAGCGGGGGGGACAACAGATACGCAGTATTTT
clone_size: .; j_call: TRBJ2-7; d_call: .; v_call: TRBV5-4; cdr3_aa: CASSPQAGNSYEQYF; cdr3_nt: TGTGCCAGCAGCCCCCAGGCCGGGAACTCCTACGAGCAGTACTTC
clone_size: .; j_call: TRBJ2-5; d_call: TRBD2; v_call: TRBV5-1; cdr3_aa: CASSLGTSGGQETQYF; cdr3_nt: TGCGCCAGCAGCTTGGGGACTAGCGGGGGACAAGAGACCCAGTACTTC
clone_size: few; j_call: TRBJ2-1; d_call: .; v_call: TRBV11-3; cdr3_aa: CASSLDQSGSSSYNEQFF; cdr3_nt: TGTGCCAGCAGCTTAGACCAGTCAGGGTCTTCCTCCTACAATGAGCAGTTCTTC
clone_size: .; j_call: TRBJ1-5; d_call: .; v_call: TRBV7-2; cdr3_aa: CASSLGGSRAQHF; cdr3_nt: TGTGCCAGCAGCTTGGGGGGGTCTCGGGCCCAGCATTTT
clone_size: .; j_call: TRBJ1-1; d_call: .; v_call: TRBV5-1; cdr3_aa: CASRTQGTLNTEAFF; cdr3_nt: TGCGCCAGCAGGACCCAGGGCACCTTGAACACTGAAGCTTTCTTT
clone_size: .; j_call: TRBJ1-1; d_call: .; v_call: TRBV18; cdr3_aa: CASSPTQGNTEAFF; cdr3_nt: TGTGCCAGCTCACCAACCCAGGGGAACACTGAAGCTTTCTTT
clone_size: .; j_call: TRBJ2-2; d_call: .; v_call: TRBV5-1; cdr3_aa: CASSPYGRGKAGELFF; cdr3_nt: TGCGCCAGCAGCCCGTACGGCAGGGGAAAGGCCGGGGAGCTGTTTTTT
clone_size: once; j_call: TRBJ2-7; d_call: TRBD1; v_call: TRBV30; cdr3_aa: CAWSVQGGPTYEQYF; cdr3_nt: TGTGCCTGGAGTGTACAGGGGGGCCCGACCTACGAGCAGTACTTC
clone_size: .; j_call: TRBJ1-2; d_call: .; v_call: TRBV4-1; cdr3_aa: CASSQDSGQYGYTF; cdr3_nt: TGCGCCAGCAGCCAAGATTCAGGGCAGTATGGCTACACCTTC
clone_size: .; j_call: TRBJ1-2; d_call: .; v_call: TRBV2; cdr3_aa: CASSVMTLSNYGYTF; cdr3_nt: TGTGCCAGCAGCGTGATGACACTTTCTAACTATGGCTACACCTTC